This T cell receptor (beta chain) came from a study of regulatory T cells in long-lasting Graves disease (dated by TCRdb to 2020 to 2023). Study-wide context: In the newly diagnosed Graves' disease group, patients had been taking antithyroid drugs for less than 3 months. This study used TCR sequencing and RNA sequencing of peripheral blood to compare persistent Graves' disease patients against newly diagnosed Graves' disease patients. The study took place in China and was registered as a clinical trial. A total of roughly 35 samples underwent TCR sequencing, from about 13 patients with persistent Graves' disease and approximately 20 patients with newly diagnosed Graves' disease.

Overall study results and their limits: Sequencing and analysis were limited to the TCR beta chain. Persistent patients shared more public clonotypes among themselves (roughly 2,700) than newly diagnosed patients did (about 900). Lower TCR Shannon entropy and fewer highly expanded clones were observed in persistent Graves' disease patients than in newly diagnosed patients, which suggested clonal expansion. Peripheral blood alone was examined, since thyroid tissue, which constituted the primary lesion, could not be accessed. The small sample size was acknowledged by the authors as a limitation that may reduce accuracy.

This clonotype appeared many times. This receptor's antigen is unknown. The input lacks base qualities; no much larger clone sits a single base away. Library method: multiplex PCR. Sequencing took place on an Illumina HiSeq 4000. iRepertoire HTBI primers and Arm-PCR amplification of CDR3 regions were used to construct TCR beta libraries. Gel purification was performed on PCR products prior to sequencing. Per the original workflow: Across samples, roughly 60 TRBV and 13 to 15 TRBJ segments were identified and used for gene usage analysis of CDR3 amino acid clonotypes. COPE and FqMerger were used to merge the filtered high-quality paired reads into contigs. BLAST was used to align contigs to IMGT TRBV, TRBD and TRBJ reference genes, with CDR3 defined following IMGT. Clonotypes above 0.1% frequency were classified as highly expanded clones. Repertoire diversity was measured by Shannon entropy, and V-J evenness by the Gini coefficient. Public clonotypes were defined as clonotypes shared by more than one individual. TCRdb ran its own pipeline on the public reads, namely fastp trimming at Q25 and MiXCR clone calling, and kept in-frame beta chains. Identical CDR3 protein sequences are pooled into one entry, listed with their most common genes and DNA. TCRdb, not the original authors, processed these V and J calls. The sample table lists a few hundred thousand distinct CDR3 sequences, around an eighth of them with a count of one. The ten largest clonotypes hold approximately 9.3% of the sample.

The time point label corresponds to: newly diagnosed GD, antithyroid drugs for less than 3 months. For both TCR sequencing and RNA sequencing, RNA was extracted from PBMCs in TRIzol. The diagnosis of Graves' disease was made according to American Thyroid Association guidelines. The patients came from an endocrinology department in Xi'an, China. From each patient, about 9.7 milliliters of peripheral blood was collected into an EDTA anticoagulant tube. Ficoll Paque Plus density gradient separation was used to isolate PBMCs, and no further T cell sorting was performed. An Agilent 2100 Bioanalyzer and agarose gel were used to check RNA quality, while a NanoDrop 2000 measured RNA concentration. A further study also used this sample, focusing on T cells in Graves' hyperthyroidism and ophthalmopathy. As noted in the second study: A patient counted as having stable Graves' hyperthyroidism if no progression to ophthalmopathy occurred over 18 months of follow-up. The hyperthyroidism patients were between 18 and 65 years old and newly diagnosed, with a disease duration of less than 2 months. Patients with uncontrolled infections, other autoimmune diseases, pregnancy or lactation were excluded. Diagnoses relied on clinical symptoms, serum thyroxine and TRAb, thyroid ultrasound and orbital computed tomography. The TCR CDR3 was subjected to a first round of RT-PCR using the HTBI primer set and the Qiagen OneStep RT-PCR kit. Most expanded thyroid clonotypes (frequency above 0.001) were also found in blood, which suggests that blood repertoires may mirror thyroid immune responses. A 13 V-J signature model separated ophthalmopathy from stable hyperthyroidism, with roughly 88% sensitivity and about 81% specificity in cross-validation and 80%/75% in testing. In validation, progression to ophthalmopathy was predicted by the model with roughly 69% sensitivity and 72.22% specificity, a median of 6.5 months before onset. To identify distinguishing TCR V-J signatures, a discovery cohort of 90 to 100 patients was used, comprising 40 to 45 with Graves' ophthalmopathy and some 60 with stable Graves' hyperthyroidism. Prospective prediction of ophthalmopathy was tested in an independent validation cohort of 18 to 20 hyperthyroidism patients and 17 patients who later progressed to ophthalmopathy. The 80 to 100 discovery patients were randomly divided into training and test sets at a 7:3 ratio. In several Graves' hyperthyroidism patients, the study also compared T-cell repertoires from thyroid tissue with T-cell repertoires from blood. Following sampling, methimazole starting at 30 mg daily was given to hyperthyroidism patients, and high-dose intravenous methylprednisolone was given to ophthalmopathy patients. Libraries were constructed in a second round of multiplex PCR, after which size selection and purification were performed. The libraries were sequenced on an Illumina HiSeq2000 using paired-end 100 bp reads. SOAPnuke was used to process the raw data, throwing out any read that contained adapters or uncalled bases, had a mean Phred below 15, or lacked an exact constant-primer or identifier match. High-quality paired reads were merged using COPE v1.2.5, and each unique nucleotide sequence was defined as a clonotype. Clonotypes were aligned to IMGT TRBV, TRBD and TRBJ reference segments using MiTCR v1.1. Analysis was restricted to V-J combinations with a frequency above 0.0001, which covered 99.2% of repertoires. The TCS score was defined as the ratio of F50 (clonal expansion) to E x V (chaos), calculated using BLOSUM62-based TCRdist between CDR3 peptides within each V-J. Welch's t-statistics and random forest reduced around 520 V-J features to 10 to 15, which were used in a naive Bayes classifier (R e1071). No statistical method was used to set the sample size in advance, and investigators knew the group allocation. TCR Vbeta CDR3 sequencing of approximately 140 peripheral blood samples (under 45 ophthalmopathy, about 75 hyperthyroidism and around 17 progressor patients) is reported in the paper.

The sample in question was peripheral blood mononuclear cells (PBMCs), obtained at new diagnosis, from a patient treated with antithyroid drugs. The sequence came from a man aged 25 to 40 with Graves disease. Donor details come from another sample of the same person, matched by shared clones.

The DNA sequence is as follows: TGTGCTCGGAGGGGGATGAACACTGAAGCTTTCTTT. Its translation is CARRGMNTEAFF. The V and J genes are TRBV30 and TRBJ1-1; TRBD1 is a weak D gene call, 6 bases matching. The CDR3, cysteine through phenylalanine, is 12 amino acids long. Just CDR3 DNA is preserved here, 36 bases in frame from base 1. CDR1 GTSNPN and CDR2 SVGIG were looked up in the germline V gene (reference sequence).